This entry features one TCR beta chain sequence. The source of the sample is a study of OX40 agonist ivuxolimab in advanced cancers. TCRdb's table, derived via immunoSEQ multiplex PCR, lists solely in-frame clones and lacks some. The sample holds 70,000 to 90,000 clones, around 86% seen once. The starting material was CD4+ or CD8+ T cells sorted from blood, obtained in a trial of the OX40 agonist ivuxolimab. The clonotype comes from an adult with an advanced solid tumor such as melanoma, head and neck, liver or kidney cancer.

The CDR3 spells CASSSEGVARNTEAFF. CDR3 nucleotide sequence: TGCGCCAGCAGCTCGGAAGGGGTAGCTCGGAACACTGAAGCTTTCTTT. The chain links TRBV5-1 to TRBJ1-1; D is possibly TRBD1 (5 bases). The CDR3 totals 16 residues. V lost 3 bases to trimming and J lost 1 base, with 16 bases between them. Per the germline V gene, CDR1 is SGHRS and CDR2 is YFSETQ. The full variable domain, in which reference TRBV5-1 and TRBJ1-1 provide the parts outside the CDR3, is KAGVTQTPRYLIKTRGQQVTLSCSPISGHRSVSWYQQTPGQGLQFLFEYFSETQRNKGNFPGRFSGRQFSNSRSEMNVSTLELGDSALYLCASSSEGVARNTEAFFGQGTRLTVV.